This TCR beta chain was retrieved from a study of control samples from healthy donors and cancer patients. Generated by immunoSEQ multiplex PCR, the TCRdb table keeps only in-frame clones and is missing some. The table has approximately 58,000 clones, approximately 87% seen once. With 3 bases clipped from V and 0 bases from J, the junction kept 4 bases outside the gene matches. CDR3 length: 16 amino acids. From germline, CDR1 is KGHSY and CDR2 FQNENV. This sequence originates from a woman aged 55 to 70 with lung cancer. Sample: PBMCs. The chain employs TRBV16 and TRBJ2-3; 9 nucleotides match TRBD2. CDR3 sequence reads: CASSQASGRSTDTQYF. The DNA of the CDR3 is TGTGCCAGCAGCCAGGCCAGCGGGAGGAGCACAGATACGCAGTATTTT.